The clone carrying this T cell receptor (beta chain) was seen at least ten times. Amplification yielded TCR beta CDR3 regions, with RNA transcripts as the source. A set of HTBI primers served as the primers for a first-round RT-PCR of the TCR CDR3. TCRdb processed the multiplex PCR reads anew with MiXCR; each CDR3 protein has one entry. Altogether under 400,000 distinct CDR3 sequences are present, 13% being singletons, with the ten largest covering 9.2%. This sample is drawn from a study of T cells in Graves' hyperthyroidism and ophthalmopathy. Trimming pared 5 bases from V and 6 bases from J, leaving 19 bases between. The CDR3 extends over 15 amino acids. CDR1 and CDR2 from the germline V gene are SGHVS and FQNEAQ. Together with thyroid ultrasound, orbital computed tomography, serum thyroxine and TRAb, clinical symptoms were used for diagnoses.

The chain employs TRBV7-8 and TRBJ1-1; D not resolved. This sequence was found in a woman aged 18-35 years with Graves' hyperthyroidism. The material sequenced was blood. CDR3 residues: CASSTYPRRSSEAFF. DNA of the CDR3: TGTGCCAGCAGCACATATCCCCGGCGGTCCTCTGAAGCTTTCTTT.